The 8 T cell receptor beta chains in this list originate from one sample, sequenced in a study of T cells in localized non-small cell lung cancer. Measured with immunoSEQ multiplex PCR; TCRdb has only the in-frame clones, and not every one. The sample consists of 800 to 1,100 clones, about 20% of them appearing once. The starting material was normal lung tissue next to the tumor, obtained before any cancer treatment. Receptors originate from a male donor older than 55 with stage III squamous cell lung carcinoma.

This clone was found a few times. The CDR3 nucleotides read TGTGCCAGCAGCCAAGTTACCGGGCAGGCCAGCTCCTACGAGCAGTACTTC. It yields the protein CASSQVTGQASSYEQYF. The chain joins TRBV11-3 to TRBJ2-7, with unresolved D. Deletions cut 5 bases from V and 0 bases from J, with 20 bases between. Germline CDR1 reads SGHNT; CDR2 reads YENEEA. The length of the CDR3 is 17 residues.

V and J are TRBV19 and TRBJ1-5; tentative D call: TRBD1 (5 bases). The CDR3 contains 17 residues. The germline V and J ends were trimmed by 4 bases and 0 bases, with 16 bases remaining between them. CDR1 LNHDA and CDR2 SQIVND come from the germline V gene (reference sequence). The CDR3 is CASSTHPPGYSNQPQHF. The CDR3 DNA reads as TGTGCCAGTAGTACCCACCCCCCAGGGTATAGCAATCAGCCCCAGCATTTT.

This clone was detected only a few times. V usage is TRBV4-1 and J usage is TRBJ1-4, with D maybe TRBD1 (5 bases). In germline, CDR1 is MGHRA, CDR2 YSYEKL. The CDR3 contains 15 residues. With 1 base removed from V and 8 bases from J, the gap between germline ends came to 14 bases. The CDR3 is CASSQVGSGGEKLFF. The CDR3 DNA is TGCGCCAGCAGCCAAGTGGGAAGCGGGGGGGAAAAACTGTTTTTT.

This clone was detected only a few times. The rearrangement joins TRBV9 to TRBJ1-1, with D possibly matching TRBD1 (5 bases). Germline CDR1 reads SGDLS; CDR2 reads YYNGEE. There are 15 residues in the CDR3. Trimming left V 4 bases short and J 1 base short, with 14 bases between. CDR3 DNA sequence: TGTGCCAGCAGCCCAGGGACTTTGGGGAACACTGAAGCTTTCTTT. Translating gives CASSPGTLGNTEAFF.

The table lists this clone with a few counts. The chain links TRBV15 to TRBJ1-4; tentative D call: TRBD1 (6 bases). Germline CDR1 and CDR2: LNHNV and YYDKDF (reference sequence). This CDR3 has 17 residues. Trimming shortened V by 7 bases and J by 4 bases, and 22 bases separated the two germline ends. The CDR3 sequence is CATTRQGMYRGNEKLFF. The CDR3 DNA follows: TGTGCCACCACGAGGCAGGGGATGTACCGTGGTAATGAAAAACTGTTTTTT.

This clone is large by share. V and J are TRBV6-8 and TRBJ1-6; no reliable D call. Between the trimmed V and J ends, which lost 7 bases and 5 bases, there was a span of 15 bases. The CDR3 spans 15 residues. Germline CDR1 is MNHGY and CDR2 is SAAAGT. The CDR3 DNA sequence: TGTGCCAGCAAGCCGGGTCCGACGAATAATTCACCCCTCCACTTT. Translating it yields CASKPGPTNNSPLHF.

This clone appeared a few times. CDR3 loop: CASSLDLGLYNEQFF. The CDR3 DNA follows: TGTGCCAGCAGCTTAGATCTGGGACTCTACAATGAGCAGTTCTTC. This chain connects TRBV11-3 to TRBJ2-1, with D possibly TRBD2 on 6 matching bases. Germline V gives CDR1 SGHNT, CDR2 YENEEA. The CDR3 sequence is 15 residues long. V lost 0 bases and J lost 3, with 9 bases in between. Supplemented by reference TRBV11-3 and TRBJ2-1, the full variable domain reads EAGVVQSPRYKIIEKKQPVAFWCNPISGHNTLYWYLQNLGQGPELLIRYENEEAVDDSQLPKDRFSAERLKGVDSTLKIQPAELGDSAVYLCASSLDLGLYNEQFFGPGTRLTVL.

This rearrangement joins TRBV10-2 to TRBJ1-3; D is unclear. V dropped 8 bases and J dropped 7 bases, with 12 bases sitting between them. The CDR3 is 12 residues long. Germline assignment: CDR1 WSHSY and CDR2 SAAADI. CDR3 sequence: CASRGFDNTIYF. DNA of the CDR3: TGCGCCAGCCGAGGGTTTGATAACACCATATATTTT.